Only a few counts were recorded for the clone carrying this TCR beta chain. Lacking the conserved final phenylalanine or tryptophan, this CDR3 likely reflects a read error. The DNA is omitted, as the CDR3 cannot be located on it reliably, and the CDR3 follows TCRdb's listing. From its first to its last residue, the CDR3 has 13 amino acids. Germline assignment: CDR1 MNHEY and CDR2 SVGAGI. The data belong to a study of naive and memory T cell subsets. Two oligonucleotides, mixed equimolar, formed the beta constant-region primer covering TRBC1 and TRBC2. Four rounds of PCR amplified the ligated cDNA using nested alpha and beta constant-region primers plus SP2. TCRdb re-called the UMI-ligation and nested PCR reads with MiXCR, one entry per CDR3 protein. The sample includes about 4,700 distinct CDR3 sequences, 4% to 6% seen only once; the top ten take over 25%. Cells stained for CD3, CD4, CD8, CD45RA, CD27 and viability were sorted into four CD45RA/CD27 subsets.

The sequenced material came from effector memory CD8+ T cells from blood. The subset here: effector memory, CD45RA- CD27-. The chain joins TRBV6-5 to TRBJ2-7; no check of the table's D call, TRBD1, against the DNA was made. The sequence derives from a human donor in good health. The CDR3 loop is CASSNLGQGYEQY.